This TCR beta chain is from a study of blood T cell repertoires in COVID-19. Across the whole study: Nucleic acid was either cDNA or gDNA, and it came from T cells, B-cell-depleted T cells, or PBMCs.

The CDR3 loop spans 17 amino acids. Trimming shortened V by 0 bases and J by 7 bases, and 22 bases separated the two germline ends. Per germline, CDR1 SGHRS and CDR2 YFSETQ. Per the study methods: Reference gene primers were amplified, and this amplification served to estimate nucleated cell counts. TCRdb keeps only in-frame clones here, not all; method: immunoSEQ multiplex PCR. For V, J and clone size, that table is used; D and trimming come from the DNA. The sample lists some 700,000 clones, approximately 90% occurring once. Sample: peripheral blood. The TCR originated in a woman between 18 and 29 years old with acute or convalescent COVID-19. This sequence joins TRBV5-1 and TRBJ1-1; tentatively, D is TRBD1 (5 bases). The CDR3: CASSLEGRRYVLGEAFF. CDR3 nucleotide sequence: TGCGCCAGCAGCTTGGAGGGGAGGCGCTATGTTCTGGGTGAAGCTTTCTTT.